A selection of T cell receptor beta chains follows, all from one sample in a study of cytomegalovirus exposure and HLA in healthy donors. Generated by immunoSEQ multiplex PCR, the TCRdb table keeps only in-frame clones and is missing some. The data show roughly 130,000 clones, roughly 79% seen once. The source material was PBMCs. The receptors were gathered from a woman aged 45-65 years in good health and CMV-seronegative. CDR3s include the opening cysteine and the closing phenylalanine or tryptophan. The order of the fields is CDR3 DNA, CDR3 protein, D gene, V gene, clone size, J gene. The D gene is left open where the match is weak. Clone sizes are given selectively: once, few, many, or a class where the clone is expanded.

DNA: TGTGCCAGCAGCTCGGGCGGGGGGACCGCCTACAATGAGCAGTTCTTC
CDR3: CASSSGGGTAYNEQFF
D: TRBD2
V: TRBV7-3
size: once
J: TRBJ2-1

DNA: TGTGCCTGGAAAGGGGGCGCGGGGACCCAGTACTTC
CDR3: CAWKGGAGTQYF
D: TRBD1
V: TRBV30
size: -
J: TRBJ2-5

DNA: TGTGCCAGCAGTTTACGAACTCCTCTTGGCGGGGAGCTGTTTTTT
CDR3: CASSLRTPLGGELFF
D: -
V: TRBV27
size: -
J: TRBJ2-2

DNA: TGTGCCAGCACCCGGGGACTAGCGTTTTCGAATGAGCAGTTCTTC
CDR3: CASTRGLAFSNEQFF
D: TRBD2
V: TRBV5-6
size: -
J: TRBJ2-1

DNA: TGTGCCAGCAGTTCCCTCGACTCGCAAGAGACCCAGTACTTC
CDR3: CASSSLDSQETQYF
D: -
V: TRBV28
size: -
J: TRBJ2-5

DNA: TGTGCCAGCTCACCCGCCGGACAGGGGTCGAGGGGCTACACCTTC
CDR3: CASSPAGQGSRGYTF
D: TRBD1
V: TRBV18
size: once
J: TRBJ1-2

DNA: TGCGCCAGCAGCCAAGATCGACAGGGCCACTGGAACACCATATATTTT
CDR3: CASSQDRQGHWNTIYF
D: TRBD1
V: TRBV4-1
size: -
J: TRBJ1-3

DNA: TGTGCCAGCAGCCCACTTCAGACAGTTTTTAATGAAAAACTGTTTTTT
CDR3: CASSPLQTVFNEKLFF
D: -
V: TRBV2
size: -
J: TRBJ1-4

DNA: TGTGCCAGCAGTTCGAGGGTAGGGGGCCATGGCTACACCTTC
CDR3: CASSSRVGGHGYTF
D: TRBD1
V: TRBV6-1
size: few
J: TRBJ1-2

DNA: TGTGCCAGCAGTTTATCGAAAGGGGCGGATCAGCCCCAGCATTTT
CDR3: CASSLSKGADQPQHF
D: -
V: TRBV27
size: -
J: TRBJ1-5

DNA: TGTGCCAGCAGCCCCATGACTGAAGCTTTCTTT
CDR3: CASSPMTEAFF
D: -
V: TRBV7-2
size: -
J: TRBJ1-1

DNA: TGTGCCAGTGGACAGACGTTCACAGATACGCAGTATTTT
CDR3: CASGQTFTDTQYF
D: -
V: TRBV9
size: -
J: TRBJ2-3

DNA: TGTGCCGGCAGCGGATCAGGGTCAAACTACGAGCAGTACTTC
CDR3: CAGSGSGSNYEQYF
D: -
V: TRBV9
size: -
J: TRBJ2-7

DNA: TGTGCCAGCAGATCCAGATGGGACAGGGCCCAACATAGGCTAGGTAACGAGCAGTACTTC
CDR3: CASRSRWDRAQHRLGNEQYF
D: TRBD1
V: TRBV28
size: -
J: TRBJ2-7

DNA: TGTGCCAGCAGCTTGTCAGGGACTAACTATGGCTACACCTTC
CDR3: CASSLSGTNYGYTF
D: -
V: TRBV7-8
size: -
J: TRBJ1-2

DNA: TGTGCCAGCAGTTTGCCAGGTCAAGAGACCCAGTACTTC
CDR3: CASSLPGQETQYF
D: -
V: TRBV28
size: -
J: TRBJ2-5

DNA: TGTGCCAGCAGTTCCCTAGACCGACCCGGGGAGCTGTTTTTT
CDR3: CASSSLDRPGELFF
D: -
V: TRBV27
size: -
J: TRBJ2-2

DNA: TGTGCCAGCAGGAGACAGGGGGCTGACACCGGGGAGCTGTTTTTT
CDR3: CASRRQGADTGELFF
D: TRBD1
V: TRBV6-4
size: once
J: TRBJ2-2

DNA: TGTGCCAGCGGGGCAAGGATGCCCTTGAACACTGAAGCTTTCTTT
CDR3: CASGARMPLNTEAFF
D: -
V: TRBV5-4
size: -
J: TRBJ1-1

DNA: TGTGCCAGCAGCCCCATTATACTAGCGGGAGTCGGAGATACGCAGTATTTT
CDR3: CASSPIILAGVGDTQYF
D: TRBD2
V: TRBV14
size: -
J: TRBJ2-3

DNA: TGTGCCAGCAGCCGCGGGGCAAACACTGAAGCTTTCTTT
CDR3: CASSRGANTEAFF
D: -
V: TRBV6-5
size: few
J: TRBJ1-1

DNA: TGCGCCAGCATCCTTTCCTCAGCGGTCTATGGCTACACCTTC
CDR3: CASILSSAVYGYTF
D: -
V: TRBV5-1
size: once
J: TRBJ1-2

DNA: TGTGCCAGCAGCTCAGGGACAGGGAGTAGGACCGGGGAGCTGTTTTTT
CDR3: CASSSGTGSRTGELFF
D: TRBD1
V: TRBV9
size: -
J: TRBJ2-2

DNA: TGTGCCAGCAGTTCCCGGGAGAACACTGAAGCTTTCTTT
CDR3: CASSSRENTEAFF
D: -
V: TRBV6-6
size: -
J: TRBJ1-1

DNA: TGTGCCAGTAGTGTCCTCGGGACAGGGGGCTGGAACACTGAAGCTTTCTTT
CDR3: CASSVLGTGGWNTEAFF
D: TRBD1
V: TRBV19
size: few
J: TRBJ1-1

DNA: TGTGCCAGCAGTTTGGACAGGAGTGACACCGGGGAGCTGTTTTTT
CDR3: CASSLDRSDTGELFF
D: TRBD1
V: TRBV28
size: -
J: TRBJ2-2

DNA: TGCGCCAGCAGCCAAGATTCAGTCGAGGGAGGGACCCAGTACTTC
CDR3: CASSQDSVEGGTQYF
D: -
V: TRBV4-3
size: once
J: TRBJ2-5

DNA: TGCAGTGCTCCAGGGGGTCACGAGCAGTACTTC
CDR3: CSAPGGHEQYF
D: TRBD1
V: TRBV20-1
size: -
J: TRBJ2-7

DNA: TGTGCCAGCAGCCAAGAGTCAGGGTTCACAGATACGCAGTATTTT
CDR3: CASSQESGFTDTQYF
D: -
V: TRBV4-2
size: once
J: TRBJ2-3

DNA: TGCGCCAGCGGGCCCGGGACAGGGAGGATCGGGGAGCTGTTTTTT
CDR3: CASGPGTGRIGELFF
D: TRBD1
V: TRBV5-1
size: -
J: TRBJ2-2

DNA: TGTGCCAGCAGCGCGAGCCCCTTCATGAACACTGAAGCTTTCTTT
CDR3: CASSASPFMNTEAFF
D: -
V: TRBV9
size: -
J: TRBJ1-1

DNA: TGCAGCGCCAGGGGGCGCTCGACGGTTGGCTACACCTTC
CDR3: CSARGRSTVGYTF
D: TRBD1
V: TRBV29-1
size: -
J: TRBJ1-2